This T cell receptor beta chain came from a study of cytomegalovirus exposure and HLA in healthy donors. Study context: Tens of millions of unique TCRs, all from HLA-typed donors, were included in an early release of the data. Study findings and constraints: Presence/absence analyses assumed roughly uniform sequencing depth across donors, which may not hold. Using the classifier, cytomegalovirus status was reportedly diagnosed with high specificity and sensitivity.

The CDR3 loop spans 14 amino acids. V lost 4 bases and J 8 bases, leaving 17 bases between the germline ends. Germline CDR1 LGHNA, CDR2 YSLEER. Vbeta (60) and Jbeta (13) primers were used in the PCR. Some clones are missing from TCRdb's copy, which holds only in-frame ones; the method was immunoSEQ multiplex PCR. The sample lists 100,000 to 150,000 clones, around 78% occurring once. Points on this clone: The antigen is unknown.

The chain links TRBV4-3 to TRBJ1-2; D possibly corresponds to TRBD1 (5 bases). The sequence was obtained from a woman between 50 and 59 years old in good health and CMV-seronegative. Sequenced input: PBMCs. CDR3 sequence: CASSPDRGAGGYTF. The CDR3 DNA follows: TGCGCCAGCAGCCCAGACAGAGGGGCGGGGGGCTACACCTTC.